These T cell receptor beta chains were read from a single sample in a study of post-analysis software for immune sequencing data. MiXCR, run by TCRdb on the PCR reads, gives a single entry per CDR3 protein. The sample shows some 800,000 distinct CDR3 sequences, 40% to 55% of them seen only once. The sample was blood. The receptors derive from a girl aged 10 to 17 with multiple sclerosis. CDR3s include the opening cysteine and the closing phenylalanine or tryptophan. The D gene is left open where the match is weak. Size is omitted from some rows. Given values are once, few, many or a class for expanded clones.

TRBJ1-4 | NA | TRBD1 | TRBV6-5 | TGTGCCAGCAGTAGGACAGGGATGAGGGAAAAACTGTTTTTT | CASSRTGMREKLFF
TRBJ2-1 | NA | TRBD2 | TRBV12-3/TRBV12-4 | TGTGCCAGCAGCTCTAGCGGGAGGGGTTTGCAGTTCTTC | CASSSSGRGLQFF
TRBJ2-7 | NA | TRBD2 | TRBV27 | TGTGCCAGCAGTCTGAGAGCGGGAGGGGGTACCTACGAGCAGTACTTC | CASSLRAGGGTYEQYF
TRBJ2-7 | NA | NA | TRBV3-1 | TGTGCCAGCAGCCAAGGATACCACGAGCAGTACTTC | CASSQGYHEQYF
TRBJ2-5 | NA | TRBD2 | TRBV4-1 | TGCGCCAGCAGCCAAACATCCAGCGGGGAGTGGTATGAGCAGTACTTC | CASSQTSSGEWYEQYF
TRBJ1-1 | NA | NA | TRBV6-6 | TGTGCCAGCAGGAAATTGGAAGATATGAACACTGAAGCTTTCTTT | CASRKLEDMNTEAFF
TRBJ2-2 | few | NA | TRBV6-2/TRBV6-3 | TGTGCCAGCTGGGCCGCCGGGGAGCTGTTTTTT | CASWAAGELFF
TRBJ2-3 | NA | TRBD1 | TRBV7-3 | TGTGCCAGCAGCCCATGGACAGGGGGAATGACAGATACGCAGTATTTT | CASSPWTGGMTDTQYF
TRBJ1-4 | few | NA | TRBV12-3/TRBV12-4 | TGTGCCAACAGCACTAATGAAAAACTGTTTTTT | CANSTNEKLFF
TRBJ2-7 | NA | TRBD1 | TRBV11-2 | TGTGCCACAGGGGGCGCATCTAACGAGCAGTACTTC | CATGGASNEQYF
TRBJ2-4 | few | TRBD2 | TRBV12-3/TRBV12-4 | TGTGCCAGCAGTTTAACAGGCGGGGGAGCCAAAAACATTCAGTACTTC | CASSLTGGGAKNIQYF
TRBJ1-6 | NA | NA | TRBV9 | TGTGCCAGCAGCGTAGCTACTGATAATTCACCCCTCCACTTT | CASSVATDNSPLHF
TRBJ2-6 | NA | TRBD1 | TRBV20-1 | TGCAGTGCTAGAGCTGCAAAAGGGGGCGCCTCTGGGGCCAACGTCCTGACTTTC | CSARAAKGGASGANVLTF
TRBJ2-7 | NA | TRBD2 | TRBV12-3/TRBV12-4 | TGTGCCAGCACCCCTAGCGGGAGGGCCCACGAGCAGTACTTC | CASTPSGRAHEQYF
TRBJ2-5 | few | TRBD2 | TRBV4-2 | TGTGCCAGCAGCCAAGATCTGCGGCTAGCGGGGAAAGAGACCCAGTACTTC | CASSQDLRLAGKETQYF
TRBJ2-1 | NA | TRBD2 | TRBV27 | TGTGCCAGCACCTCGACTAGCGGGCAGGATGAGCAGTTCTTC | CASTSTSGQDEQFF
TRBJ2-2 | once | NA | TRBV9 | TGTGCCAGCAGCCCAACCGGGCGACCGAATACCGGGGAGCTGTTTTTT | CASSPTGRPNTGELFF
TRBJ2-1 | few | NA | TRBV6-5 | TGTGCCAGCAGTTACTCAAGAGGGACGGACTCCTACAATGAGCAGTTCTTC | CASSYSRGTDSYNEQFF
TRBJ2-6 | NA | NA | TRBV6-5 | TGTGCCAGCAGTTACTCCGCCGGACCTCTCTCTGGGGCCAACGTCCTGACTTTC | CASSYSAGPLSGANVLTF
TRBJ2-1 | NA | TRBD2 | TRBV12-3/TRBV12-4 | TGTGCCAGCAGTTTAGGGTGGGGGACTAGCGGGAGGGGGAAGGTTGATGAGCAGTTCTTC | CASSLGWGTSGRGKVDEQFF
TRBJ2-1 | NA | NA | TRBV7-6 | TGTGCCAGCAGCTTACAGCCAGCTGAGGACAATGAGCAGTTCTTC | CASSLQPAEDNEQFF
TRBJ2-5 | NA | NA | TRBV9 | TGTGCCAGCAGCGTACAAGGGTTCGAGACCCAGTACTTC | CASSVQGFETQYF
TRBJ2-3 | NA | TRBD1 | TRBV5-1 | TGCGCCAGCAGCTTGGGACAGGGGGTCGGTACGCAGTATTTT | CASSLGQGVGTQYF
TRBJ2-5 | few | NA | TRBV20-1 | TGCAGTGCTTGCGCGTCGGGGCGGGACCAAGAGACCCAGTACTTC | CSACASGRDQETQYF
TRBJ2-1 | few | NA | TRBV16 | TGTGCCAGCAGCCAATATGGGCGGGAAGGCTACAATGAGCAGTTCTTC | CASSQYGREGYNEQFF
TRBJ2-1 | few | TRBD2 | TRBV29-1 | TGCAGCGGTCAGCGGGGGTCCTACAATGAGCAGTTCTTC | CSGQRGSYNEQFF
TRBJ2-7 | NA | TRBD2 | TRBV10-3 | TGTGCCATCACTGACGGACTAGCTAACGGGCAGTACTTC | CAITDGLANGQYF
TRBJ2-7 | NA | NA | TRBV3-1 | TGTGCCAGCAGCCCCACTCACGGAGGGGACTACGAGCAGTACTTC | CASSPTHGGDYEQYF
TRBJ2-5 | once | NA | TRBV7-9 | TGTGCCAGCAGCTTGGAGATTTGGGAGACCCAGTACTTC | CASSLEIWETQYF
TRBJ1-2 | NA | NA | TRBV6-6 | TGTGCCAGCAGTTACTCGTCGGCTACGGGTGGAGGCTACACCTTC | CASSYSSATGGGYTF
TRBJ1-5 | NA | NA | TRBV14 | TGTGCCAGCAGCCGATCCAGGGGCCAGCCCCAGCATTTT | CASSRSRGQPQHF
TRBJ2-5 | NA | TRBD1 | TRBV7-2 | TGTGCCAGCAGTATACAGGGGGCTCAAGAGACCCAGTACTTC | CASSIQGAQETQYF
TRBJ2-3 | few | NA | TRBV20-1 | TGCAGTGCTCCAAACTTTGCAGATACGCAGTATTTT | CSAPNFADTQYF
TRBJ1-2 | NA | NA | TRBV7-9 | TGTGCCAGTATTCGCGGGGGCGAGGGCTACACCTTC | CASIRGGEGYTF
TRBJ2-1 | NA | TRBD2 | TRBV5-1 | TGCGCCAGCAGCTTTTGGGGGACGGGACTAGCGGAAAACAATGAGCAGTTCTTC | CASSFWGTGLAENNEQFF
TRBJ2-5 | few | TRBD1 | TRBV6-5 | TGTGCCAGCAGTTACGGCCGGGACAGGCAAGAGACCCAGTACTTC | CASSYGRDRQETQYF
TRBJ2-1 | NA | NA | TRBV15 | TGTGCCACCAGCCCTAACTACAATGAGCAGTTCTTC | CATSPNYNEQFF
TRBJ2-7 | few | NA | TRBV15 | TGTGCCACCAGCAGAGATGACACTAGATACGAGCAGTACTTC | CATSRDDTRYEQYF
TRBJ1-5 | NA | NA | TRBV5-5 | TGTGTCAGCAGCTTACGGGAGGGGCCAGCTAGCAATCAGCCCCAGCATTTT | CVSSLREGPASNQPQHF
TRBJ2-5 | NA | TRBD2 | TRBV10-3 | TGTGCCGCAAGAGCGGGAGGAGAGGAGACCCAGTACTTC | CAARAGGEETQYF
TRBJ2-5 | few | NA | TRBV7-6 | TGTGCCAGCAATCGGGAGCGGTGGGAGACCCAGTACTTC | CASNRERWETQYF
TRBJ2-5 | NA | TRBD1 | TRBV4-1 | TGCGCCAGCAGCCAAGAAGTGGGCCTGACAGGGCTGGCCCAGTACTTC | CASSQEVGLTGLAQYF
TRBJ2-1 | few | NA | TRBV12-3/TRBV12-4 | TGTGCCAGCAGTTTAGGGCAGATCCCAGGTAATGAGCAGTTCTTC | CASSLGQIPGNEQFF
TRBJ1-6 | few | NA | TRBV7-3 | TGTGCCAGCAGCTTAAAGGGGGGTAATTCACCCCTCCACTTT | CASSLKGGNSPLHF
TRBJ2-7 | NA | NA | TRBV4-1 | TGCGCCAGCAGCCAAGAGTTCCAGTACGAGCAGTACTTC | CASSQEFQYEQYF
TRBJ2-1 | NA | TRBD2 | TRBV5-1 | TGCGCCAGCAGCTTGGCCGATTTGGCTAGCGGATTGGGGGATGAGCAGTTCTTC | CASSLADLASGLGDEQFF
TRBJ1-1 | NA | NA | TRBV20-1 | TGCAGTGCTCTGGATCAGAGGCAGGTATGGGACACTGAAGCTTTCTTT | CSALDQRQVWDTEAFF
TRBJ2-7 | few | TRBD1 | TRBV7-2 | TGTGCCAGCACCTTCGGGGGGACAGGGACCTACGAGCAGTACTTC | CASTFGGTGTYEQYF
TRBJ2-5 | few | NA | TRBV20-1 | TGCAGTGCTCCAGCTACAGGTTTGGGGGTCTTAGAGCAGTACTTC | CSAPATGLGVLEQYF
TRBJ2-5 | NA | NA | TRBV7-8 | TGTGCCAGCAGCCATCCGATGGACAGTCCAGAGCAGTACTTC | CASSHPMDSPEQYF